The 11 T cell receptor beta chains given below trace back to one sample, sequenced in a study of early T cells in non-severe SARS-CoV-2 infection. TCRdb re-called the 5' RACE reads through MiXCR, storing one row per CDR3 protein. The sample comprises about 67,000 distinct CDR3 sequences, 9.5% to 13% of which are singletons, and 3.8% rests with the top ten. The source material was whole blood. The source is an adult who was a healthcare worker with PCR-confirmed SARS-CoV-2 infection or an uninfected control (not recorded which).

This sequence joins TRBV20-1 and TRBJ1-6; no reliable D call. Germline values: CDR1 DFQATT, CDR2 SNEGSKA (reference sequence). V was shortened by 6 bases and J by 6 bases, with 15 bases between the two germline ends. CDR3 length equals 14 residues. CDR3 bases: TGCAGTGCAGAGCAGGCCCACTCTAATTCACCCCTCCACTTT. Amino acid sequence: CSAEQAHSNSPLHF.

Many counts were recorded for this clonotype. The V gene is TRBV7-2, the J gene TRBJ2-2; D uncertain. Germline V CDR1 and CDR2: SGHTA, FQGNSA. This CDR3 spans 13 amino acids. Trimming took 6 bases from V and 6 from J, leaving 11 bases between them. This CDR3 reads CASRSTGPGELFF. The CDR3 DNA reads TGTGCCAGCAGGTCGACGGGCCCCGGGGAGCTGTTTTTT.

CDR3 loop: CASSQDLMGYGYTF. In DNA, the CDR3 is TGCGCCAGCAGCCAAGATCTTATGGGCTATGGCTACACCTTC. The genes are TRBV4-1 and TRBJ1-2; D gene ambiguous. The V gene lost 0 bases and the J gene lost 4 bases, with 9 bases spanning the gap. CDR3 size: 14 residues. In germline, CDR1 is MGHRA, CDR2 YSYEKL.

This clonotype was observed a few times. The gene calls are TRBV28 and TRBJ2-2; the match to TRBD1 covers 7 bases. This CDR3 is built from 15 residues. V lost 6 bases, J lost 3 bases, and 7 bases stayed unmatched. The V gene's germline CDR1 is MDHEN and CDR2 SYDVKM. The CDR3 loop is CASRVTGWDTGELFF. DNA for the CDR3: TGTGCCAGCAGGGTGACAGGGTGGGACACCGGGGAGCTGTTTTTT.

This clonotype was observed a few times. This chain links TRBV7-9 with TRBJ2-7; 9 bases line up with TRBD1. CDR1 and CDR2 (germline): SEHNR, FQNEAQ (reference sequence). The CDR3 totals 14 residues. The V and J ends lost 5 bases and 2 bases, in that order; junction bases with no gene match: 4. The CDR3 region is CASSPRDRAYEQYF. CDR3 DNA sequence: TGTGCCAGCAGCCCCCGGGACAGGGCCTACGAGCAGTACTTC. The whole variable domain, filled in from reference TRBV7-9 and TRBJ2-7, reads DTGVSQNPRHKITKRGQNVTFRCDPISEHNRLYWYRQTLGQGPEFLTYFQNEAQLEKSRLLSDRFSAERPKGSFSTLEIQRTEQGDSAMYLCASSPRDRAYEQYFGPGTRLTVT.

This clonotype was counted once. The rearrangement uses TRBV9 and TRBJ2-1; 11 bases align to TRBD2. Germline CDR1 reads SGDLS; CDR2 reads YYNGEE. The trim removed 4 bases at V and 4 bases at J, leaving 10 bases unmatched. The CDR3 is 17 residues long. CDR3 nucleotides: TGTGCCAGCAGCCCTAGCCCCGGGACTAGCGGTTACAATGAGCAGTTCTTC. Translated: CASSPSPGTSGYNEQFF.

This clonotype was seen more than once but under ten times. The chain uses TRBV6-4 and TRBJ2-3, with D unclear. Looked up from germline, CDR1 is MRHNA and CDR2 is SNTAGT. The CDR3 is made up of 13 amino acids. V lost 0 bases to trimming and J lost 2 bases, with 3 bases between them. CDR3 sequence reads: CASSDSATDTQYF. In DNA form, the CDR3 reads TGTGCCAGCAGTGACTCAGCCACAGATACGCAGTATTTT.

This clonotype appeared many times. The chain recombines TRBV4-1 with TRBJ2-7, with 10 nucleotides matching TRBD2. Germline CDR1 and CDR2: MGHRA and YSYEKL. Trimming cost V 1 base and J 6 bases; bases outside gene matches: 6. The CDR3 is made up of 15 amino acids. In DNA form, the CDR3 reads TGCGCCAGCAGCCAAGTAACTAGCGGGGCCATCGAGCAGTACTTC. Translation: CASSQVTSGAIEQYF.

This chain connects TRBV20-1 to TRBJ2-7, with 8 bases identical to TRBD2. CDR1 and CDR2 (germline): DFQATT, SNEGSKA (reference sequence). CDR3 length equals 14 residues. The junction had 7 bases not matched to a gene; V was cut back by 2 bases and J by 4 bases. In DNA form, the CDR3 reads TGCAGTGCTAGATCAAGCGGGAGTGGGTACGAGCAGTACTTC. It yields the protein CSARSSGSGYEQYF.

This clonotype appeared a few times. Here the CDR3 DNA reads TGCAGCGTAGCCGGGACAGACCGATACAATGAGCAGTTCTTC. As protein: CSVAGTDRYNEQFF. J is TRBJ2-1 and V is TRBV29-1, with 7 bases fitting TRBD1. This CDR3 is built from 14 residues. V gave up 6 bases and J gave up 4 bases; unmatched junction bases: 9. Germline lookup yields CDR1 SQVTM and CDR2 ANQGSEA.

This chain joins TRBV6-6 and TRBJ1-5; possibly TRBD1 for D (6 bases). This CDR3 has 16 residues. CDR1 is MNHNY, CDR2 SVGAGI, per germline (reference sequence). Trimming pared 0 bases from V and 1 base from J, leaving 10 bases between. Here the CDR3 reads CASSYSSRGSNQPQHF. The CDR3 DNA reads TGTGCCAGCAGTTACTCCTCCAGGGGCAGCAATCAGCCCCAGCATTTT.